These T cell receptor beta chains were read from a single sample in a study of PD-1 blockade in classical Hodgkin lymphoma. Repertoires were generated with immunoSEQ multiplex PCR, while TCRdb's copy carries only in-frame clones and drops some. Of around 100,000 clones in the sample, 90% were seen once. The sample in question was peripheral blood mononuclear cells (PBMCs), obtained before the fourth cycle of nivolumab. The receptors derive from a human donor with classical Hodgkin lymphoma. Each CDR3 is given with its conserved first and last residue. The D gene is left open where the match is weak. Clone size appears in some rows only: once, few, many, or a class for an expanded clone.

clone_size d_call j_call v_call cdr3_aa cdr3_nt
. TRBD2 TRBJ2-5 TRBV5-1 CASRLNPGLVSETQYF TGCGCCAGCAGGTTAAACCCGGGACTAGTATCAGAGACCCAGTACTTC
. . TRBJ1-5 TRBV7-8 CASSLVGGRGSNQPQHF TGTGCCAGCAGCTTAGTCGGGGGGCGGGGTAGCAATCAGCCCCAGCATTTT
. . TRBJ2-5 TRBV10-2 CASSEGPGTQYF TGCGCCAGCAGTGAAGGGCCGGGGACCCAGTACTTC
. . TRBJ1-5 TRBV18 CASSPNTVRENQPQHF TGTGCCAGCTCACCAAACACGGTCCGGGAAAATCAGCCCCAGCATTTT
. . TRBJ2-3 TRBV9 CASSVVADTQYF TGTGCCAGCAGCGTAGTAGCGGATACGCAGTATTTT
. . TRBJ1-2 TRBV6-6 CASSYGDKAVTF TGTGCCAGCAGTTATGGGGACAAGGCCGTCACCTTC
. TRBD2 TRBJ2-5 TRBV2 CATPGTIQETQYF TGTGCCACCCCCGGGACTATTCAAGAGACCCAGTACTTC
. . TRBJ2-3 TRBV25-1 CASSGGGTGITDTQYF TGTGCCAGCAGTGGGGGCGGAACAGGAATCACAGATACGCAGTATTTT
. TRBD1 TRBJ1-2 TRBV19 CASSIVQGYLDGYTF TGTGCCAGTAGTATCGTACAGGGGTATTTGGATGGCTACACCTTC
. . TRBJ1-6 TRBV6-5 CASFSPLHF TGTGCCAGTTTTTCACCCCTCCACTTT
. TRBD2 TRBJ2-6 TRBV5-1 CASSLDQGGAGANVLTF TGCGCCAGCAGCTTGGACCAGGGAGGGGCCGGGGCCAACGTCCTGACTTTC
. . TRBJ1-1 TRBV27 CASSFNGRGTEAFF TGTGCCAGCAGTTTTAATGGGAGGGGCACTGAAGCTTTCTTT
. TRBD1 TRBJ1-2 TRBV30 CAWSTYRGLNYGYTF TGTGCCTGGAGTACCTACAGGGGGCTAAACTATGGCTACACCTTC
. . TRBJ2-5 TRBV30 CAWSVAGAGETQYF TGTGCCTGGAGTGTGGCGGGGGCCGGAGAGACCCAGTACTTC
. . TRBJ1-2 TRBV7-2 CASSLALRGPTNYGYTF TGTGCCAGCAGCTTAGCGCTAAGGGGACCGACTAACTATGGCTACACCTTC
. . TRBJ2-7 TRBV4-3 CASSQNLYSYEQYF TGCGCCAGCAGCCAAAACTTATACTCCTACGAGCAGTACTTC
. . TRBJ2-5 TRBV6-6 CASSYTPGGLETQYF TGTGCCAGCAGTTACACCCCGGGGGGCCTTGAGACCCAGTACTTC
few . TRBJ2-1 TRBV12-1 CASSARRGANEQFF TGTGCCAGCAGCGCCCGTCGGGGGGCCAATGAGCAGTTCTTC
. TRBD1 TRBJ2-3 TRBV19 CASRETGDTDTQYF TGTGCCAGTCGAGAGACAGGGGACACAGATACGCAGTATTTT
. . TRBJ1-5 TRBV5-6 CASSEGQPQHF TGTGCCAGCAGCGAGGGTCAGCCCCAGCATTTT
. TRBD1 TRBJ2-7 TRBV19 CASSIRDRPSYEQYF TGTGCCAGTAGTATAAGGGACAGGCCATCCTACGAGCAGTACTTC
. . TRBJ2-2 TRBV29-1 CSVESGPGELFF TGCAGCGTTGAATCAGGACCCGGGGAGCTGTTTTTT
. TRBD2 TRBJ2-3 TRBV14 CASSQDWASGVTDTQYF TGTGCCAGCAGCCAAGATTGGGCTAGCGGGGTCACAGATACGCAGTATTTT
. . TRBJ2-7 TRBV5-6 CASNLRGRDEQYF TGTGCCAGCAATTTGAGGGGAAGAGACGAGCAGTACTTC
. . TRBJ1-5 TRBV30 CAWSDGQPQHF TGTGCCTGGAGTGATGGGCAGCCCCAGCATTTT
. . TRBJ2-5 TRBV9 CASGQETQYF TGTGCCAGCGGTCAAGAGACCCAGTACTTC
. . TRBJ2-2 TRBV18 CASSPPHGNTGELFF TGTGCCAGCTCACCACCTCACGGGAACACCGGGGAGCTGTTTTTT
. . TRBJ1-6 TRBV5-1 CASSSTETGLSYNSPLHF TGCGCCAGCAGCTCGACCGAAACAGGGTTATCCTATAATTCACCCCTCCACTTT
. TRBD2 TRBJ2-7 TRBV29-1 CSVVWLAGVEQYF TGCAGCGTTGTCTGGCTAGCGGGGGTCGAGCAGTACTTC
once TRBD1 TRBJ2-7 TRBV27 CASSMTGGGEQYF TGTGCCAGCAGTATGACAGGGGGAGGCGAGCAGTACTTC
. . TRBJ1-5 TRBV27 CASSFPFQPQHF TGTGCCAGCAGTTTCCCCTTTCAGCCCCAGCATTTT
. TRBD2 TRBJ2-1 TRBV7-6 CASSLGLAAWNEQFF TGTGCCAGCAGCCTGGGACTAGCGGCATGGAATGAGCAGTTCTTC
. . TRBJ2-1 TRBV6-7 CASSGPKGGGYNEQFF TGTGCCAGCAGTGGCCCTAAGGGGGGGGGATACAATGAGCAGTTCTTC
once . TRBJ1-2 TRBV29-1 CSVESGGGYGYTF TGCAGCGTTGAATCCGGGGGCGGTTATGGCTACACCTTC
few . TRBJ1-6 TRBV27 CASSLLGQNNSPLHF TGTGCCAGCAGTTTACTCGGACAGAATAATTCACCCCTCCACTTT
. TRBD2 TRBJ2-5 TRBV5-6 CASSLASGGRRETQYF TGTGCCAGCAGCTTAGCTAGCGGGGGCCGCCGGGAGACCCAGTACTTC
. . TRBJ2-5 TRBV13 CASSQTGLETQYF TGTGCCAGCAGCCAAACAGGGTTGGAGACCCAGTACTTC
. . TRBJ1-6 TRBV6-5 CASSYRGTGDVSPLHF TGTGCCAGCAGTTACCGGGGGACGGGGGACGTTTCACCCCTCCACTTT
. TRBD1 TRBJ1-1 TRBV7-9 CASSPTTGDRTEAFF TGTGCCAGCAGCCCGACGACAGGGGACCGCACTGAAGCTTTCTTT
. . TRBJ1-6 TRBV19 CASRDVSSYNSPLHF TGTGCCAGTAGGGACGTGAGCTCCTATAATTCACCCCTCCACTTT
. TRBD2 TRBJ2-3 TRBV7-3 CASSLERGGPDTQYF TGTGCCAGCAGCTTAGAGCGGGGGGGCCCTGATACGCAGTATTTT
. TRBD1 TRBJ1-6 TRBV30 CAWTGTGASPLHF TGTGCCTGGACCGGGACAGGGGCTTCACCCCTCCACTTT
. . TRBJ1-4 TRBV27 CASSLIQGGEKLFF TGTGCCAGCAGTTTAATCCAGGGAGGGGAAAAACTGTTTTTT
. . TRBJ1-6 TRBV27 CASSVGQGSPLHF TGTGCCAGCAGTGTCGGGCAGGGTTCACCCCTCCACTTT
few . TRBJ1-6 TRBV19 CASGSINLMDSPLHF TGTGCCAGTGGATCCATCAACCTAATGGATTCACCCCTCCACTTT
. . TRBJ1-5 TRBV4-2 CASSQDGYQPQHF TGTGCCAGCAGCCAGGACGGGTATCAGCCCCAGCATTTT